The rows below give T cell receptor beta chains drawn from one sample of a study of blood T cell repertoires in COVID-19. The data were produced by immunoSEQ multiplex PCR, yet TCRdb's version contains in-frame clones alone and is incomplete. In the table there are about 130,000 clones, around 87% of which are singletons. The sequenced sample consisted of peripheral blood. The receptors shown here come from a man in his fifties with active COVID-19. Each CDR3 is given with its conserved first and last residue. The D gene is left open where the match is weak. Not all rows give a size; the values are once, few, many and, for expanded clones, a class.

TRBJ1-5 once TRBV6-5 . TGTGCGACAGCGGAGGGGAGCAATCAGCCCCAGCATTTT CATAEGSNQPQHF
TRBJ2-3 . TRBV6-5 TRBD2 TGTGCCAGCAGTTCGACTAGCCCAGATACGCAGTATTTT CASSSTSPDTQYF
TRBJ1-6 few TRBV6-6 . TGTGCCAGCACCCGACAGGCACAGTCACCCCTCCACTTT CASTRQAQSPLHF
TRBJ1-2 . TRBV12-5 . TGTGCTAGTGAGACAGTCTATGGCTACACCTTC CASETVYGYTF
TRBJ2-1 . TRBV27 TRBD2 TGTGCCAGCAGCCGGGGGGGCCCTGGGGATGAGCAGTTCTTC CASSRGGPGDEQFF
TRBJ1-5 . TRBV18 . TGTGCCAGCTCACCCGCGGGCCCCGTGGGGCAGCCCCAGCATTTT CASSPAGPVGQPQHF
TRBJ1-1 . TRBV9 . TGTGCCAGCAGCGTACGACCTCTTAGTGGAGTAACTGAAGCTTTCTTT CASSVRPLSGVTEAFF
TRBJ2-2 . TRBV7-2 TRBD2 TGTGCCAGCAGCCTCTCACCCGGCGGGGGATCGGTGAACACCGGGGAGCTGTTTTTT CASSLSPGGGSVNTGELFF
TRBJ1-3 . TRBV4-2 . TGTGCCAGCAGCCAAGTAGCGGGGGAAGTGGGAAACACCATATATTTT CASSQVAGEVGNTIYF
TRBJ2-5 . TRBV5-1 TRBD2 TGCGCCAGCAGCTTGGAGCCGGCTAGCGGGAACAACGTCGCGTCGGAGACCCAGTACTTC CASSLEPASGNNVASETQYF
TRBJ2-5 few TRBV12-3/TRBV12-4 TRBD1 TGTGCCAGCAGTTCCAGGGGGCGAGAGACCCAGTACTTC CASSSRGRETQYF
TRBJ2-5 . TRBV6-5 TRBD2 TGTGCCAGCAGGGGGGGGAAAGGACAAGAGACCCAGTACTTC CASRGGKGQETQYF
TRBJ1-1 . TRBV27 TRBD1 TGTGCCAGCAGTCCTCCGGGACAGGGGAACACTGAAGCTTTCTTT CASSPPGQGNTEAFF
TRBJ1-5 . TRBV19 . TGTGCCAGTAGTATTGAGGGTCTTAGCAATCAGCCCCAGCATTTT CASSIEGLSNQPQHF
TRBJ2-7 . TRBV10-3 TRBD2 TGTGCCACAACCGGGACTAGCGGGGGCTACGAGCAGTACTTC CATTGTSGGYEQYF
TRBJ2-3 . TRBV7-9 TRBD1 TGTGCCAGCAGACCAGGACAGGGGGAGGTACATACGCAGTATTTT CASRPGQGEVHTQYF
TRBJ2-5 . TRBV5-6 TRBD1 TGTGCCAGCAGCTCGCTGCGTCGAGACAGGGTTGGAGAGACCCAGTACTTC CASSSLRRDRVGETQYF
TRBJ1-6 . TRBV6-5 . TGTGCCAGCAGCACCCGGCACTCCGGGAATTCACCCCTCCACTTT CASSTRHSGNSPLHF
TRBJ2-5 once TRBV4-2 . TGTGCCAGCAGCCAAAGGGGGGACTTACGCGGGAGTGGGGCTCCGGAGACCCAGTACTTC CASSQRGDLRGSGAPETQYF
TRBJ1-5 few TRBV4-2 . TGTGCCAGCAGCCAAGAAGGGCAGGGCAGACAGCCCCAGCATTTT CASSQEGQGRQPQHF
TRBJ2-2 few TRBV5-5 TRBD1 TGTGCCAGCAGCTTATGGACAGGGAACGCCGGGGAGCTGTTTTTT CASSLWTGNAGELFF
TRBJ2-6 . TRBV6-1 . TGTGCCATCGGTTCCGGGGCCAACGTCCTGACTTTC CAIGSGANVLTF
TRBJ2-3 . TRBV4-1 TRBD2 TGCGCCAGCAGCCATCGTCGGGGGGGCCCTTTCTCAGATACGCAGTATTTT CASSHRRGGPFSDTQYF
TRBJ2-2 once TRBV2 TRBD2 TGTGCCAGCAGTGAAGCTGGGGGGGGACTCACCGGGGAGCTGTTTTTT CASSEAGGGLTGELFF
TRBJ1-2 . TRBV7-9 . TGTGCCAGTGAGAGCCTTAACTATGGCTACACCTTC CASESLNYGYTF
TRBJ1-2 . TRBV5-1 . TGCGCCAGCAGCTATGCCAGGGAAACAACTGGTAACTATGGCTACACCTTC CASSYARETTGNYGYTF
TRBJ2-7 . TRBV2 . TGCGCCGGGGCAGGCATCTACGAGCAGTACTTC CAGAGIYEQYF
TRBJ2-1 . TRBV18 . TGTGCCAGCTCACCACCGTCGCTATACGGTGAGCAGTTCTTC CASSPPSLYGEQFF
TRBJ2-5 . TRBV2 TRBD2 TGTGCCAGCAGTGAAGCCCCATTAGGCGCGGGGGGCGCGACCCAGTACTTC CASSEAPLGAGGATQYF
TRBJ1-4 . TRBV20-1 . TGCAGTGCTAGTTCCACCAGTCCGAATGAAAAACTGTTTTTT CSASSTSPNEKLFF
TRBJ2-1 . TRBV4-1 . TGCGCCAGCAGCCTCCGTGGGCCGGGGTTTGAGCAGTTCTTC CASSLRGPGFEQFF
TRBJ1-1 . TRBV19 . TGTGCCAGTAGTATATCCGGGGCGGGGGACACTGAAGCTTTCTTT CASSISGAGDTEAFF
TRBJ2-7 . TRBV6-6 TRBD1 TGTGCCAGCAGTTACGCCGAGGGGGCAATGACCTACGAGCAGTACTTC CASSYAEGAMTYEQYF
TRBJ1-2 . TRBV4-1 . TGCGCCAGCAGCCTCGAGACAGGCGGCGGAATCTATGGCTACACCTTC CASSLETGGGIYGYTF